This T cell receptor beta chain was recovered during a study of Tregs in tolerant kidney transplant recipients. For the study at large: Sorting used antibodies to exclude donor cells.

The protocol was immunoSEQ multiplex PCR, while the TCRdb copy is restricted to in-frame clones and leaves out a portion. Of about 31,000 clones listed, over 65% are singletons. Germline CDR1 SGDLS, CDR2 YYNGEE. The CDR3 spans 14 residues. The V end was cut by 3 bases, the J end by 8 bases, with 15 bases between. This clone was seen a few times. Its matching antigen is unknown. This chain uses TRBV9 with TRBJ2-1; D is possibly TRBD1 or TRBD2 (5 bases each). Sequencing was performed on Tregs from blood cultured with allogeneic cells. The source of this sequence is a human donor in good health. CDR3 sequence: CASSAGRTRDEQFF. The CDR3 DNA sequence: TGTGCCAGCAGCGCGGGACGTACAAGGGATGAGCAGTTCTTC.